Below are 4 T cell receptor beta chains sequenced from a single sample in a study of blood T cell repertoires in COVID-19. Generated by immunoSEQ multiplex PCR, the TCRdb table keeps only in-frame clones and is missing some. In the table there are 150,000 to 200,000 clones, around 87% of which are singletons. Sequenced material: peripheral blood. The receptors here all came from a man in his forties or fifties with active or convalescent COVID-19.

This rearrangement joins TRBV3-1 (or the pseudogene TRBV3-2) to TRBJ2-6; D gene unclear. Germline lookup yields CDR1 LGHDT and CDR2 YNNKEL (reference sequence). Trimming stripped 3 bases from V and 0 bases from J, with 9 bases between. This CDR3 comprises 16 residues. The chain's CDR3 is CASSQSRSSGANVLTF. The CDR3 region has the DNA TGTGCCAGCAGCCAGTCGCGGAGCTCTGGGGCCAACGTCCTGACTTTC.

The CDR3 spells CASSPQGPPYGYTF. DNA of the CDR3: TGTGCCAGCAGCCCCCAGGGGCCTCCCTATGGCTACACCTTC. The chain is built from TRBV5-6 and TRBJ1-2; D perhaps matches TRBD1 (6 bases). The CDR3 extends over 14 amino acids. V lost 4 bases, J lost 4 bases, and 14 bases lay in between. Germline loops: CDR1 SGHDT, CDR2 YYEEEE.

The chain uses TRBV25-1 and TRBJ2-7; 7 bases map to TRBD1. V trimming: 4 bases; J trimming: 2 bases; junction bases outside the gene matches: 5. This CDR3 has 14 residues. Germline V gene lookup returns CDR1 MGHDK and CDR2 SYGVNS. Here the CDR3 reads CASSVSGGPYEQYF. CDR3 bases: TGTGCCAGCAGTGTCTCAGGGGGTCCCTACGAGCAGTACTTC.

This clone came up a few times. V is TRBV7-2 and J is TRBJ2-3, with TRBD2 identical over 13 bases. This CDR3 spans 17 amino acids. Germline-derived CDR1 and CDR2 are SGHTA and FQGNSA. With 5 bases clipped from V and 3 bases from J, the junction kept 8 bases outside the gene matches. DNA for the CDR3: TGTGCCAGCAGCCTAGGGACTAGCGGGGAGTTAACAGATACGCAGTATTTT. Translation gives CASSLGTSGELTDTQYF.